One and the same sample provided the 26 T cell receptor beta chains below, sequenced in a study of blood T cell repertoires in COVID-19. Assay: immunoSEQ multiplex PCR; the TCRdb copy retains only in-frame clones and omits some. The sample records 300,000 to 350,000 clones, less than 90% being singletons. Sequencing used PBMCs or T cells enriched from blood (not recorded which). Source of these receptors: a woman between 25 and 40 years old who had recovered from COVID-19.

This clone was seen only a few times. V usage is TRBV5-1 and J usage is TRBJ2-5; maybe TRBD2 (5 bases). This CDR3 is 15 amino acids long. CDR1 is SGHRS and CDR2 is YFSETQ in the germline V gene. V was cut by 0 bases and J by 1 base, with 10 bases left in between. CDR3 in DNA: TGCGCCAGCAGCTTGGCCCGGGGTTCCCAAGAGACCCAGTACTTC. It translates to CASSLARGSQETQYF.

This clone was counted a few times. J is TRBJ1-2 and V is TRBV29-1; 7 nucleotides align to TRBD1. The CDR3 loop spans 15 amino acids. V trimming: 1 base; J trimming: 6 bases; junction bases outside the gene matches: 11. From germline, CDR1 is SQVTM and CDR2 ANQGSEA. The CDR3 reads CSVEAESTGANGYTF. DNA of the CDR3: TGCAGCGTTGAAGCCGAGTCTACAGGGGCGAATGGCTACACCTTC.

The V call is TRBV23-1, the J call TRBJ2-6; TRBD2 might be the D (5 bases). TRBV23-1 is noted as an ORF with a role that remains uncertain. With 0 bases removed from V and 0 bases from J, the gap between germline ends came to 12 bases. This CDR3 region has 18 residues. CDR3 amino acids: CASSQSEDWDSGANVLTF. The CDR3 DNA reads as TGCGCCAGCAGTCAATCCGAGGACTGGGACTCTGGGGCCAACGTCCTGACTTTC.

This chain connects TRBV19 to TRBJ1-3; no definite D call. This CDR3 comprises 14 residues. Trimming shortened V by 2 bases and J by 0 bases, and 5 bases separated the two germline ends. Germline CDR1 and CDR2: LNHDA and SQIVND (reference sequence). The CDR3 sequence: CASSIRSSGNTIYF. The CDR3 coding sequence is TGTGCCAGTAGTATACGCAGCTCTGGAAACACCATATATTTT.

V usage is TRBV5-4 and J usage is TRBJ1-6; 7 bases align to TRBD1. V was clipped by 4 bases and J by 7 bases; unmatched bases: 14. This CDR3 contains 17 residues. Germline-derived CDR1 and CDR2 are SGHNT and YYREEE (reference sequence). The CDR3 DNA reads TGTGCCAGCAGCCCCCGACAGGGATTACCTTTCAATTCACCCCTCCACTTT. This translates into CASSPRQGLPFNSPLHF.

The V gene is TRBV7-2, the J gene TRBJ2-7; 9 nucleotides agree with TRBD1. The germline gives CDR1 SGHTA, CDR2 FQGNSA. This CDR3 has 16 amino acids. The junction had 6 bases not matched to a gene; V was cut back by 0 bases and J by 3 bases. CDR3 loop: CASSLAGQGSIYEQYF. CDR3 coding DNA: TGTGCCAGCAGCTTAGCGGGACAGGGTTCTATCTACGAGCAGTACTTC.

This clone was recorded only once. CDR3 amino acids: CASSLPGLGFETQYF. As DNA, the CDR3 is TGTGCCAGCAGCCTCCCGGGACTAGGATTCGAGACCCAGTACTTC. The chain recombines TRBV6-2 or TRBV6-3 with TRBJ2-5, with 8 bases lining up with TRBD2. Germline-derived CDR1 and CDR2 are MNHEY and SVGEGT. The trim removed 6 bases at V and 5 bases at J, leaving 11 bases unmatched. This CDR3 spans 15 amino acids.

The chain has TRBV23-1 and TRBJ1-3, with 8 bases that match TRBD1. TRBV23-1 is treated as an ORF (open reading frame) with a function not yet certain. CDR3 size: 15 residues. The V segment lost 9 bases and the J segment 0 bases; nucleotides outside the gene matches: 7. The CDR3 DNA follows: TGCGCCAGAGAAACCACAGGGGGCTCTGGAAACACCATATATTTT. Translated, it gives CARETTGGSGNTIYF.

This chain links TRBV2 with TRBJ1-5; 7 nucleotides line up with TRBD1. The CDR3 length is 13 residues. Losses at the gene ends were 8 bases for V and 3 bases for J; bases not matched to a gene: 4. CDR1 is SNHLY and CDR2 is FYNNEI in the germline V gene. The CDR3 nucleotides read TGTGCCAGCTCTGGGACAGTCAATCAGCCCCAGCATTTT. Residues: CASSGTVNQPQHF.

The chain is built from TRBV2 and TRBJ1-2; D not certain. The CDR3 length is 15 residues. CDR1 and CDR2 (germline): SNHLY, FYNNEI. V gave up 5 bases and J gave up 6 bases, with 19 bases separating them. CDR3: CASSPRVFGSDGYTF. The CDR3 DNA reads TGTGCCAGCAGTCCCCGGGTCTTCGGGTCGGATGGCTACACCTTC.

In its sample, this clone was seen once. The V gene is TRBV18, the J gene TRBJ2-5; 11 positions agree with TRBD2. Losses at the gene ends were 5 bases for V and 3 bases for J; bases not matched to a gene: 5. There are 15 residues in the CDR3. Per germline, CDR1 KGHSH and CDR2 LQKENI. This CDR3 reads CASSAPLAGEETQYF. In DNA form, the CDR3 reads TGTGCCAGCTCAGCTCCACTAGCGGGGGAAGAGACCCAGTACTTC.

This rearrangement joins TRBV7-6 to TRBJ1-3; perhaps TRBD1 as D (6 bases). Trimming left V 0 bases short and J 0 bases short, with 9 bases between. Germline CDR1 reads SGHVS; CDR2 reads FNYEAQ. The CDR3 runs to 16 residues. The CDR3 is CASSLAKGHSGNTIYF. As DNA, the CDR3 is TGTGCCAGCAGCTTAGCTAAGGGACACTCTGGAAACACCATATATTTT.

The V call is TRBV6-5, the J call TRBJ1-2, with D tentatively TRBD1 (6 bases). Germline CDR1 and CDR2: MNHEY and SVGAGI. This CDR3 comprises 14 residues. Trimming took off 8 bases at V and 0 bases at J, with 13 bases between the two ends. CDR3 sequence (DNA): TGTGCCAGCGGGACAAGACAGTCTAACTATGGCTACACCTTC. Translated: CASGTRQSNYGYTF.

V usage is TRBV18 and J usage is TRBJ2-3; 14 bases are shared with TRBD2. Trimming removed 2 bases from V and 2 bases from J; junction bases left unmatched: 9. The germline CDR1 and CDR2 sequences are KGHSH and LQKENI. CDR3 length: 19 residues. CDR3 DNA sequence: TGTGCCAGCTCACCAAGAGGACTAGCGGGGGGCCGGGTCACAGATACGCAGTATTTT. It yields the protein CASSPRGLAGGRVTDTQYF.

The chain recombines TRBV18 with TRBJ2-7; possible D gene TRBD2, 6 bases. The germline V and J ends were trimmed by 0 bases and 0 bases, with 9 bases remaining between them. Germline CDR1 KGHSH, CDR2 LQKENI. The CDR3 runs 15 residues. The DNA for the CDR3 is TGTGCCAGCTCACCACCGTACGGGAGCTCCTACGAGCAGTACTTC. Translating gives CASSPPYGSSYEQYF.

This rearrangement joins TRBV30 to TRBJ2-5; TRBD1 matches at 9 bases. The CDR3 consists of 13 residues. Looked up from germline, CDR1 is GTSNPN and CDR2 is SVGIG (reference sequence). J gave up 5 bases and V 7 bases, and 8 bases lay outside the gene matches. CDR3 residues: CALNRGRGETQYF. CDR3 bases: TGTGCCTTAAACAGGGGGCGCGGGGAGACCCAGTACTTC.

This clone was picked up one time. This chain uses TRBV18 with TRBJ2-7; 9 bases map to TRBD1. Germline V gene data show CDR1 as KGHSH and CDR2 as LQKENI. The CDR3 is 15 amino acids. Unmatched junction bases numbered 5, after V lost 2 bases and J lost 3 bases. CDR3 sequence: CASSPGADRGYEQYF. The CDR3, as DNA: TGTGCCAGCTCACCAGGGGCGGACAGGGGCTACGAGCAGTACTTC.

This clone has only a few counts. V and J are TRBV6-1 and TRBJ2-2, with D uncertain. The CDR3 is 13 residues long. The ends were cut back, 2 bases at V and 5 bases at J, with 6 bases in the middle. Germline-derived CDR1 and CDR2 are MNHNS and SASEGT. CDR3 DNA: TGTGCCAGCAGTGAAAACTGGACCGGGGAGCTGTTTTTT. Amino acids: CASSENWTGELFF.

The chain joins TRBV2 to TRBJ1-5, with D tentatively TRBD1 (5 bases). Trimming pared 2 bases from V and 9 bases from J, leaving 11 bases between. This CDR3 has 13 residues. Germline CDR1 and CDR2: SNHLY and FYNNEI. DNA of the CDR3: TGTGCCAGCAGTGAACAGGGTAGAGGGCCCCAGCATTTT. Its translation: CASSEQGRGPQHF.

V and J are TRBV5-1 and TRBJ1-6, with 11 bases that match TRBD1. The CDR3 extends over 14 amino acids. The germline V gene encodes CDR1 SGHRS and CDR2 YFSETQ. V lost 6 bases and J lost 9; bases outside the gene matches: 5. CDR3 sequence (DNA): TGCGCCAGCACATCCGGGACAGGGGGTTCACCCCTCCACTTT. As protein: CASTSGTGGSPLHF.

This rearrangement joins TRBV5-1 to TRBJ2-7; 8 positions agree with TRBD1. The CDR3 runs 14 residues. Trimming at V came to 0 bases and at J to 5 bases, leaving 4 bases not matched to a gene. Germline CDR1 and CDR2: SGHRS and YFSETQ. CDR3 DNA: TGCGCCAGCAGCTTGGGACAGGGGCCCGACGAGCAGTACTTC. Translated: CASSLGQGPDEQYF.

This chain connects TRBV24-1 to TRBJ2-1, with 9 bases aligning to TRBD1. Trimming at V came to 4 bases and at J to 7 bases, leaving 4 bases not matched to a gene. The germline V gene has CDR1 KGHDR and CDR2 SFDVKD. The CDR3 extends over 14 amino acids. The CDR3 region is CATSDPGTGNEQFF. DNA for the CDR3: TGTGCCACCAGTGACCCCGGGACAGGGAATGAGCAGTTCTTC.

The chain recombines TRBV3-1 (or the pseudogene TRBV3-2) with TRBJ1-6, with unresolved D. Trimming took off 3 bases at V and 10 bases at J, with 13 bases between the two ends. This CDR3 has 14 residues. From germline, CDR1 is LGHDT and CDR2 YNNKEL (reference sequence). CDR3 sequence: CASSQVEWRSPLHF. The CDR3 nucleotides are TGTGCCAGCAGCCAGGTGGAGTGGCGGTCACCCCTCCACTTT.

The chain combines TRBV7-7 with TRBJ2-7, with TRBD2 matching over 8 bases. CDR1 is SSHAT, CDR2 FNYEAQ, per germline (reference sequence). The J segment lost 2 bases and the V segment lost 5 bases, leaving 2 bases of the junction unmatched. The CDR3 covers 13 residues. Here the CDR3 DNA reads TGTGCCAGCAGCCGGGAGGGGGCCTACGAGCAGTACTTC. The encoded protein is CASSREGAYEQYF.

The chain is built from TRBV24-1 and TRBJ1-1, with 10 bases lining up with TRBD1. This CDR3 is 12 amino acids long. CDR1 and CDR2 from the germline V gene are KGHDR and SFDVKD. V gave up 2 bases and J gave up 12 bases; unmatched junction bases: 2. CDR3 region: CATSDWDRGTFF. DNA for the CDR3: TGTGCCACCAGTGATTGGGACAGGGGAACTTTCTTT.

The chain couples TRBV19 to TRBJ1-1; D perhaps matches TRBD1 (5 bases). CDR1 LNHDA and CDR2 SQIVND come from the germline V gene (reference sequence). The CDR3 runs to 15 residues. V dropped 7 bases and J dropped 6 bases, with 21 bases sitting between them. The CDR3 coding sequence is TGTGCCAGTACCAATCGGGGGGTGGGAAACCCTGAAGCTTTCTTT. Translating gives CASTNRGVGNPEAFF.